This T cell receptor (beta chain) appears in the sequencing data of a study of cytomegalovirus exposure and HLA in healthy donors. The wider study: The Caucasian-associated ancestry cluster held under 90% of 300 to 450 genotyped donors.

This CDR3 spans 16 amino acids. The germline gives CDR1 SNHLY, CDR2 FYNNEI. Trimming cost V 5 bases and J 0 bases, with 17 bases left between them. The PCR used 60 Vbeta and 13 Jbeta primers. TCRdb's copy holds only in-frame clones and misses some; the assay was immunoSEQ multiplex PCR. The sample lists 130,000 to 150,000 clones; about 75% were seen once. The sequence was obtained from a man younger than 35 in good health and CMV-seronegative. Sequences were obtained from PBMCs. V gene TRBV2 combines with J gene TRBJ2-7; maybe TRBD1 (5 bases). The CDR3 sequence: CASSPVLTVSSYEQYF. DNA for the CDR3: TGTGCCAGCAGTCCAGTCCTGACAGTCAGCTCCTACGAGCAGTACTTC.